This T cell receptor beta chain was captured in a study of cytomegalovirus exposure and HLA in healthy donors. Across the whole study: In terms of ancestry, the Caucasian-associated cluster contained roughly four fifths of the 398 genotyped donors.

Study-level points and caveats: A further, later analysis showed that HLA-associated TCR beta chains (compared with equally common others) were more clonally expanded. Some highly shared sequence variants likely arose as a pipeline artifact.

As to this clone: What it recognizes is unknown.

The PCR employed 60 Vbeta primers together with 13 Jbeta primers. Original methodology: Later work found roughly 80 million unique TCR beta chains, with roughly 11 million shared. TCRdb keeps only in-frame clones here, not all; method: immunoSEQ multiplex PCR. V, J and clone size are taken as reported in that table, and D and trimming were inferred from the DNA itself. The sample holds approximately 82,000 clones. There are 12 residues in the CDR3. Trimming at V came to 3 bases and at J to 5 bases, leaving 4 bases not matched to a gene. Germline loops: CDR1 SQVTM, CDR2 ANQGSEA. The sample was PBMCs. The genes are TRBV29-1 and TRBJ2-7; 7 bases are a match to TRBD1. The TCR comes from a woman aged 55-70 years in good health and CMV-seronegative. The CDR3 loop reads CSVEAGGHEQYF. CDR3 sequence (DNA): TGCAGCGTTGAGGCAGGGGGACACGAGCAGTACTTC.